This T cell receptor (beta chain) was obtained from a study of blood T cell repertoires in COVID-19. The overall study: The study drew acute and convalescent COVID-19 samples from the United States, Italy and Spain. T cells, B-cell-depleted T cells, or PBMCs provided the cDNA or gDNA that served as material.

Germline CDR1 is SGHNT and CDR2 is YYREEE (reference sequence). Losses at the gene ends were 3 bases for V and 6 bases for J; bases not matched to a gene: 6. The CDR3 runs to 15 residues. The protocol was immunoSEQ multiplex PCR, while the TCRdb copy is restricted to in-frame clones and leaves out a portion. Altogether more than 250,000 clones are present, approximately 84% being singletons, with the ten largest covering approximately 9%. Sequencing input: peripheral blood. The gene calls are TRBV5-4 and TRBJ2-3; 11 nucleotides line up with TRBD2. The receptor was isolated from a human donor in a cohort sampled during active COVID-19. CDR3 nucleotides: TGTGCCAGCAGCTCGACTAGCGGGGTAGGGGATACGCAGTATTTT. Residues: CASSSTSGVGDTQYF.